This TCR beta chain was recorded in a study of neurological immune-mediated disorders. This clonotype was observed at least ten times. The CDR3 has 16 amino acids. The V end was cut by 2 bases, the J end by 0 bases, with 13 bases between. Germline CDR1 and CDR2: SGHTA and FQGNSA. The unsorted libraries had their origin in 2 million PBMCs stored at -80 C. 5'RACE with 10-nucleotide random UMIs generated the cDNA. From 15-18 subjects, each sequencing run yielded over 190 million TCR-beta sequences. Using its own MiXCR run on the 5' RACE reads, TCRdb lists one record per CDR3 protein. The repertoire has about 95,000 distinct CDR3 sequences, around 3.4% of them found once; the top ten carry roughly 6%.

The chain employs TRBV7-2 and TRBJ2-5; a weak D match, TRBD2 (6 bases). The sample consisted of PBMCs. The TCR sequence derives from a woman aged 18-30 years with multiple sclerosis. The CDR3 spells CASSLWDWRYQETQYF. As DNA, the CDR3 is TGTGCCAGCAGCTTATGGGACTGGAGGTACCAAGAGACCCAGTACTTC. Based on the CDR3 plus reference TRBV7-2 and TRBJ2-5, the full variable domain is GAGVSQSPSNKVTEKGKDVELRCDPISGHTALYWYRQSLGQGLEFLIYFQGNSAPDKSGLPSDRFSAERTGGSVSTLTIQRTQQEDSAVYLCASSLWDWRYQETQYFGPGTRLLVL.